The T cell receptor (beta chain) described here comes from a study of OX40 agonist ivuxolimab in advanced cancers. Findings and caveats of the study: Dosing at 0.1 to 3.0 mg/kg was accompanied by clonal expansion of CD4+ and CD8+ blood T cells by week 6. Among the lowest levels of clonal expansion were found in partial responders at 0.1-3.0 mg/kg.

The data were produced by immunoSEQ multiplex PCR, yet TCRdb's version contains in-frame clones alone and is incomplete. In the table there are roughly 81,000 clones, roughly 88% of which are singletons. V lost 3 bases to trimming and J lost 1 base, with 1 base between them. Per germline, CDR1 SGHTA and CDR2 FQGNSA. The CDR3 spans 11 residues. A note on this clone: Antigen unknown. This sample includes further DNA sequences coding for the same CDR3.

This receptor was obtained from an adult with an advanced solid tumor such as melanoma, head and neck, liver or kidney cancer. The chain carries TRBV7-2 and TRBJ2-7, with D uncertain. Specimen: CD4+ or CD8+ T cells sorted from blood, collected in a trial of the OX40 agonist ivuxolimab. CDR3 in DNA: TGTGCCAGCAGCTTTTCCTACGAGCAGTACTTC. This gives the protein CASSFSYEQYF.